Presented here are 20 T cell receptor beta chains from one specimen sequenced in a study of T cell responses to AZD1222 COVID-19 vaccine. This table comes from immunoSEQ multiplex PCR, and its TCRdb copy is limited to in-frame clones, with some not included. Of roughly 150,000 clones listed, approximately 85% are singletons. The source material was peripheral blood, sampled on day 0 of AZD1222 vaccination. All receptors derive from an adult in good health.

The chain uses TRBV15 and TRBJ2-7; 8 nucleotides match TRBD1. The J call may be incorrect, as the DNA end agrees better with TRBJ2-1. The CDR3 is 15 residues long. Germline V gives CDR1 LNHNV, CDR2 YYDKDF (reference sequence). CDR3 coding DNA: TGTGCCACCAGCACCGACAGGGGAACCTACAATGAGCAGTTCTTC. Its protein is CATSTDRGTYNEQFF.

V is TRBV7-2 and J is TRBJ1-1; D is perhaps TRBD1 (5 bases). Per germline, CDR1 SGHTA and CDR2 FQGNSA. The ends were cut back, 7 bases at V and 5 bases at J, with 20 bases in the middle. There are 15 residues in the CDR3. The CDR3 DNA reads as TGTGCCAGCACCCAGCTCAGCGGGGCGCGTACTGAAGCTTTCTTT. Translation: CASTQLSGARTEAFF.

The chain links TRBV5-1 to TRBJ2-5; 12 nucleotides line up with TRBD2. The trim removed 0 bases at V and 4 bases at J, leaving 1 base unmatched. The CDR3 covers 15 residues. The germline V gene has CDR1 SGHRS and CDR2 YFSETQ. CDR3: CASSLGLAGVETQYF. DNA of the CDR3: TGCGCCAGCAGCTTGGGACTAGCGGGGGTAGAGACCCAGTACTTC.

The J gene is TRBJ2-3, the V gene TRBV5-6; 11 nucleotides agree with TRBD2. Germline V CDR1 and CDR2: SGHDT, YYEEEE. The CDR3 is 19 residues long. V lost 4 bases to trimming and J lost 3 bases; unmatched junction nucleotides: 16. The CDR3 DNA reads TGTGCCAGCAGCCTCCCGGGACTAGCGGCAACAGAGGGGACAGATACGCAGTATTTT. Its translation is CASSLPGLAATEGTDTQYF.

The CDR3, as DNA: TGTGCCAGTAGTATAGACAGGCCCTCTTCCTTTATGAACACTGAAGCTTTCTTT. This translates into CASSIDRPSSFMNTEAFF. V usage is TRBV19 and J usage is TRBJ1-1; D call uncertain. CDR1 is LNHDA and CDR2 is SQIVND in the germline V gene (reference sequence). This CDR3 has 18 residues. V shed 0 bases and J shed 0 bases, with 17 bases lying between them.

This chain connects TRBV2 to TRBJ2-1; D is perhaps TRBD1 (7 bases). Germline CDR1 reads SNHLY; CDR2 reads FYNNEI. This CDR3 spans 14 amino acids. Trimming removed 3 bases at V and 8 bases at J, with 14 bases between. The CDR3 loop is CASSETGWGDEQFF. As DNA, the CDR3 is TGTGCCAGCAGTGAGACAGGGTGGGGGGATGAGCAGTTCTTC.

V is TRBV28 and J is TRBJ2-7, with TRBD1 matching 8 bases. The length of the CDR3 is 12 residues. V was pared by 8 bases and J by 12 bases, with 12 bases of the junction left unmatched. CDR1 and CDR2 from the germline V gene are MDHEN and SYDVKM. Here the CDR3 DNA reads TGTGCCAGCGGAACCTCGGGACAGGTCCCGTACTTC. It encodes CASGTSGQVPYF.

The CDR3 sequence: CASSSGQGAYNEQFF. As DNA, the CDR3 is TGTGCCAGCAGCTCCGGACAGGGGGCTTACAATGAGCAGTTCTTC. V gene TRBV9 combines with J gene TRBJ2-1; TRBD1 agrees at 11 bases. The length of the CDR3 is 15 residues. Germline values: CDR1 SGDLS, CDR2 YYNGEE. V was pared by 4 bases and J by 4 bases, with 4 bases of the junction left unmatched.

V usage is TRBV7-2 and J usage is TRBJ2-7; D is perhaps TRBD2 (7 bases). The CDR3 contains 14 residues. Trimming removed 1 base at V and 6 bases at J, with 13 bases between. In germline, CDR1 is SGHTA, CDR2 FQGNSA. CDR3 amino acids: CASSLGGGPPEQYF. DNA for the CDR3: TGTGCCAGCAGCTTAGGCGGGGGCCCCCCCGAGCAGTACTTC.

This chain links TRBV24-1 with TRBJ2-3, with TRBD2 matching 13 bases. The CDR3 loop spans 18 amino acids. Germline CDR1 is KGHDR and CDR2 is SFDVKD. Trimming removed 1 base from V and 2 bases from J; junction bases left unmatched: 5. The CDR3 spells CATSDFGTSGDFTDTQYF. The CDR3 DNA reads TGTGCCACCAGTGATTTTGGGACTAGCGGGGATTTCACAGATACGCAGTATTTT.

The chain employs TRBV10-3 and TRBJ1-2; D is uncertain. V lost 3 bases to trimming and J lost 5 bases, with 7 bases between them. CDR1 is ENHRY, CDR2 SYGVKD, per germline. The CDR3 is 12 residues long. In DNA form, the CDR3 reads TGTGCCATCAGTGACCCGAAATATGGCTACACCTTC. Amino acids: CAISDPKYGYTF.

V gene TRBV9 combines with J gene TRBJ2-2; no reliable D call. This CDR3 region has 15 residues. V was cut by 2 bases and J by 1 base, with 9 bases left in between. Germline lookup yields CDR1 SGDLS and CDR2 YYNGEE. The CDR3 bases are TGTGCCAGCAGCGTCGGGTGGTGGAACACCGGGGAGCTGTTTTTT. Amino acids: CASSVGWWNTGELFF.

CDR3 sequence (DNA): TGTGCCTGGAGTAGACAGTACAATGAGCAGTTCTTC. Translated: CAWSRQYNEQFF. The rearrangement uses TRBV30 and TRBJ2-1; TRBD1 might be the D (5 bases). Per germline, CDR1 GTSNPN and CDR2 SVGIG (reference sequence). V gave up 2 bases and J gave up 4 bases, with 6 bases separating them. The CDR3 runs 12 residues. Full variable domain (missing parts from reference TRBV30 and TRBJ2-1): SQTIHQWPATLVQPVGSPLSLECTVEGTSNPNLYWYRQAAGRGLQLLFYSVGIGQISSEVPQNLSASRPQDRQFILSSKKLLLSDSGFYLCAWSRQYNEQFFGPGTRLTVL.

This chain links TRBV7-9 with TRBJ1-1, with D hard to call. The CDR3 spans 12 residues. Germline V gene lookup returns CDR1 SEHNR and CDR2 FQNEAQ (reference sequence). Trimming removed 6 bases from V and 6 bases from J, with 11 bases in between. CDR3 nucleotide sequence: TGTGCCAGCAGGTACGACCCCCCTGAAGCTTTCTTT. This gives the protein CASRYDPPEAFF.

The CDR3 DNA sequence: TGTGCCAGTAGTAGGGGGGACCCACCCAATGAGCAGTTCTTC. The encoded protein is CASSRGDPPNEQFF. This sequence joins TRBV19 and TRBJ2-1; the D gene is possibly TRBD2 (6 bases). This CDR3 region has 14 residues. Germline values: CDR1 LNHDA, CDR2 SQIVND (reference sequence). Trimming left V 4 bases short and J 6 bases short, with 13 bases between.

The chain links TRBV30 to TRBJ1-1; 7 nucleotides match TRBD1. The CDR3 covers 15 residues. V dropped 3 bases and J dropped 1; count of bases not matched to a gene: 8. Germline CDR1 is GTSNPN and CDR2 is SVGIG (reference sequence). The DNA of the CDR3 is TGTGCCTGGAGGGAGCCCGACAGGGAGAACACTGAAGCTTTCTTT. Amino acids: CAWREPDRENTEAFF.

This rearrangement joins TRBV30 to TRBJ1-5; D not resolved. V gave up 4 bases and J gave up 3 bases, with 10 bases separating them. The CDR3 has 13 amino acids. Germline CDR1 is GTSNPN and CDR2 is SVGIG (reference sequence). The CDR3 here is CAWNEDPNQPQHF. CDR3 sequence (DNA): TGTGCCTGGAATGAGGACCCCAATCAGCCCCAGCATTTT.

V and J are TRBV1 and TRBJ2-1; whether TRBD2, the table's D call, matches the DNA was not checked. TRBV1 is described as a pseudogene. There are 14 residues in the CDR3. The CDR3 reads CTSSQIGCPREQFF. In DNA, the CDR3 is TGCACCAGCAGCCAAATCGGCTGCCCGAGGGAGCAGTTCTTC.

V is TRBV7-2 and J is TRBJ1-5; the D gene is possibly TRBD1 (5 bases). CDR3 length: 13 amino acids. The V end lost 3 bases, the J end lost 4 bases, and 7 bases lay between the germline ends. CDR1 and CDR2 (germline): SGHTA, FQGNSA. This chain's CDR3 is CASSFAGNQPQHF. Here the CDR3 DNA reads TGTGCCAGCAGCTTTGCAGGGAATCAGCCCCAGCATTTT.

V and J are TRBV15 and TRBJ2-4; D may be TRBD2 (6 bases). The CDR3 consists of 13 residues. Trimming shortened V by 9 bases and J by 7 bases, and 16 bases separated the two germline ends. CDR1 and CDR2 (germline): LNHNV, YYDKDF (reference sequence). CDR3 amino acids: CATGTGRGNIQYF. The CDR3 region has the DNA TGTGCCACGGGAACAGGTCGGGGGAACATTCAGTACTTC.